This T cell receptor beta chain was recovered during a study of shared clonotypes between healthy human individuals. Several immunoSEQ plates received, in even portions, the genomic DNA of each subset. Per sorted-subset replicate PCR, input was approximately 0.2 ug DNA, representing tens of thousands of T cell genomes. Here immunoSEQ multiplex PCR was the method, and the copy in TCRdb shows in-frame clones only, minus some. The sample yields some 2,400,000 clones, approximately 96% seen once. Into CD45RA+ naive and CD45RA-negative memory subsets, the CD4+ cells were split. This clone occurred a few times. Its antigen is not identified. CDR1 and CDR2 (germline): MRHNA, SNTAGT. This CDR3 region has 11 residues. Trimming removed 5 bases from V and 9 bases from J, with 10 bases in between. Study findings and constraints: Although depth was large, rarefaction showed that sequencing of the sorted subsets was incomplete.

The TCR sequence derives from a man between 18 and 35 years old in good health. Sequenced material: naive CD4+ T cells sorted from blood. Stated subset: CD45RA+ positively selected. This sequence joins TRBV6-4 and TRBJ1-2; tentative D call: TRBD1 (5 bases). The CDR3 bases are TGTGCCAGCAGTAGGCAGGGCAGCTACACCTTC. As protein: CASSRQGSYTF.